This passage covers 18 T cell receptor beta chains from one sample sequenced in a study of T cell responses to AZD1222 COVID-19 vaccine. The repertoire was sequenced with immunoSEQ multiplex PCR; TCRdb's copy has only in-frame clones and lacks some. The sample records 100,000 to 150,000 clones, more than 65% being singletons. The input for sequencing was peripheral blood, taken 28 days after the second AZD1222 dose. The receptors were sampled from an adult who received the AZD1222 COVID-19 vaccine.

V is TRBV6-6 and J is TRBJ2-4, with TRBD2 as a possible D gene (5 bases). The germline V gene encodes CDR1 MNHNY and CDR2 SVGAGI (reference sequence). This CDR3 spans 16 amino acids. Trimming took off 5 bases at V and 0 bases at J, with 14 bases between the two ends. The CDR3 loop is CASSPEGSLAKNIQYF. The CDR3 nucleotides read TGTGCCAGCAGTCCCGAGGGATCCCTAGCCAAAAACATTCAGTACTTC.

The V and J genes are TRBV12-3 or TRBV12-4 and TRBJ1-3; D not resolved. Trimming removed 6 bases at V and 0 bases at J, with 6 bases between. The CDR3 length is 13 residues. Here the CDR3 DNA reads TGTGCCAGCAGACGGGTCTCTGGAAACACCATATATTTT. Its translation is CASRRVSGNTIYF.

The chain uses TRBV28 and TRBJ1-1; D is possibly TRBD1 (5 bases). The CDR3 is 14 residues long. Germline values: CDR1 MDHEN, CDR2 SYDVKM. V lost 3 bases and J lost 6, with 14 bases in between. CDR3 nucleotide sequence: TGTGCCAGCAGTTTTAGGGCAGGGTGGCCTGAAGCTTTCTTT. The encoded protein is CASSFRAGWPEAFF. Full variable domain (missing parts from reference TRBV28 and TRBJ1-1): DVKVTQSSRYLVKRTGEKVFLECVQDMDHENMFWYRQDPGLGLRLIYFSYDVKMKEKGDIPEGYSVSREKKERFSLILESASTNQTSMYLCASSFRAGWPEAFFGQGTRLTVV.

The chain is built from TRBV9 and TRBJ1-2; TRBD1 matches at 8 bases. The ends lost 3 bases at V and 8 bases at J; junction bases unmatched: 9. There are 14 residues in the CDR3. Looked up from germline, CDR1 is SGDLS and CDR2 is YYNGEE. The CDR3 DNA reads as TGTGCCAGCAGCGCCAGTTCGGACAGGGAGGGCTACACCTTC. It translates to CASSASSDREGYTF.

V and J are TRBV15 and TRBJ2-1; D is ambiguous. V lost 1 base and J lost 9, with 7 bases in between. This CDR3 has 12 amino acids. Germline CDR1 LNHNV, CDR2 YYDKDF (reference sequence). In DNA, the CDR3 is TGTGCCACCAGCAGAGGCGGAGCTGAGCAGTTCTTC. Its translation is CATSRGGAEQFF.

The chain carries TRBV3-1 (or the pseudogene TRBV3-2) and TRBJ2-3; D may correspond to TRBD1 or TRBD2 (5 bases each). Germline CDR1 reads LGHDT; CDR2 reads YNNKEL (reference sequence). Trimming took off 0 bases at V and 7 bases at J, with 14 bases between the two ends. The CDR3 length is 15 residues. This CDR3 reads CASSQEGRMMHTQYF. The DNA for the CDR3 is TGTGCCAGCAGCCAAGAGGGACGGATGATGCATACGCAGTATTTT.

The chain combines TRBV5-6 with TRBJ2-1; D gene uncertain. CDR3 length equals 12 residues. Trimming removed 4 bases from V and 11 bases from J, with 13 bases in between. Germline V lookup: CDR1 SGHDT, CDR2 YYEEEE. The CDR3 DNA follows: TGTGCCAGCAGCCTTCGTACTGGCAAGCAGTTCTTC. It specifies CASSLRTGKQFF. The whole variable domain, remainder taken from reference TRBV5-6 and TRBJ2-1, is DAGVTQSPTHLIKTRGQQVTLRCSPKSGHDTVSWYQQALGQGPQFIFQYYEEEERQRGNFPDRFSGHQFPNYSSELNVNALLLGDSALYLCASSLRTGKQFFGPGTRLTVL.

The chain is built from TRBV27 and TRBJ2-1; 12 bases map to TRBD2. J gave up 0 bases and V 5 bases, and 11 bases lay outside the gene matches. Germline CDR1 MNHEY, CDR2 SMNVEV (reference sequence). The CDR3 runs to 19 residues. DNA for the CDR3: TGTGCCAGCAGTCCACTAGCGGGGGGCTACTCTAGCTCCTACAATGAGCAGTTCTTC. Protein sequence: CASSPLAGGYSSSYNEQFF.

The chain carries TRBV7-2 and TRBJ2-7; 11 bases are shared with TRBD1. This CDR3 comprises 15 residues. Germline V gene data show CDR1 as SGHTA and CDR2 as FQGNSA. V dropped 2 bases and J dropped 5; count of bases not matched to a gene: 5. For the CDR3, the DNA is TGTGCCAGCAGCTTAACCGGGACAGGGGGGGACGAGCAGTACTTC. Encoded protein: CASSLTGTGGDEQYF.

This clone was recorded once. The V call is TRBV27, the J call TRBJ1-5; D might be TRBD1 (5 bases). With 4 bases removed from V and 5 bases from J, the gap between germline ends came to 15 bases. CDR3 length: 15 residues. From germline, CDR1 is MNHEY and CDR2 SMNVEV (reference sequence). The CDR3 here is CASSYLGGRDQPQHF. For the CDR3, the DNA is TGTGCCAGCAGTTACCTCGGGGGGAGGGATCAGCCCCAGCATTTT.

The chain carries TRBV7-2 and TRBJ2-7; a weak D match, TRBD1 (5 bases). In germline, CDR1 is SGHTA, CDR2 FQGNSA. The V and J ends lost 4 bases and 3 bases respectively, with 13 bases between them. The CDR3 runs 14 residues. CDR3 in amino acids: CASSYFDSLYEQYF. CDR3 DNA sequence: TGTGCCAGCAGCTATTTCGACAGCCTCTACGAGCAGTACTTC.

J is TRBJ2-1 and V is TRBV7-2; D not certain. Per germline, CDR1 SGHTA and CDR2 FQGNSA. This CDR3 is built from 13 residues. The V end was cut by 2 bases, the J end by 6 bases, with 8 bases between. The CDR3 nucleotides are TGTGCCAGCAGCTTATGGTCAGGCAATGAGCAGTTCTTC. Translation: CASSLWSGNEQFF.

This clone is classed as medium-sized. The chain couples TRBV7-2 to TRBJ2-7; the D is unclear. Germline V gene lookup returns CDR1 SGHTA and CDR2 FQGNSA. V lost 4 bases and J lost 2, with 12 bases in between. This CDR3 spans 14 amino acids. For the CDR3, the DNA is TGTGCCAGCAGCTCAACCGGGCCACCCTACGAGCAGTACTTC. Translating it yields CASSSTGPPYEQYF.

The CDR3 protein is CASSAQGASNEKLFF. The DNA for the CDR3 is TGTGCCAGCAGCGCACAGGGGGCGAGTAATGAAAAACTGTTTTTT. This sequence joins TRBV7-9 and TRBJ1-4; 9 nucleotides match TRBD1. V was pared by 5 bases and J by 4 bases, with 5 bases of the junction left unmatched. CDR3 size: 15 residues. Germline V gene sequence: CDR1 SEHNR, CDR2 FQNEAQ (reference sequence).

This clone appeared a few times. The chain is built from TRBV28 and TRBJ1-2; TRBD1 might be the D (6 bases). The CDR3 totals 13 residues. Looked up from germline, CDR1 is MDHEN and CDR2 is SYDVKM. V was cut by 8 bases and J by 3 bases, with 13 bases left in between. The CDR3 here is CASGGGSYYGYTF. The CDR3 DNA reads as TGTGCCAGCGGCGGGGGCAGCTACTATGGCTACACCTTC.

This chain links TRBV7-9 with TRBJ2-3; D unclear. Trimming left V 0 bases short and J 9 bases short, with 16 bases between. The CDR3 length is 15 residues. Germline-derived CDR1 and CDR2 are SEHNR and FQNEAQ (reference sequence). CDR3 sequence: CASSLAGVSAGTQYF. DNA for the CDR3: TGTGCCAGCAGCTTAGCTGGAGTATCTGCCGGCACGCAGTATTTT.

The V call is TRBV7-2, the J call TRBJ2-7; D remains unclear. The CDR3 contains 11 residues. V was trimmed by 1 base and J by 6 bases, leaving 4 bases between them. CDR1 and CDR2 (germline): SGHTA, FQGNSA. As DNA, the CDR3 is TGTGCCAGCAGCTTAGATACCGAGCAGTACTTC. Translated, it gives CASSLDTEQYF.

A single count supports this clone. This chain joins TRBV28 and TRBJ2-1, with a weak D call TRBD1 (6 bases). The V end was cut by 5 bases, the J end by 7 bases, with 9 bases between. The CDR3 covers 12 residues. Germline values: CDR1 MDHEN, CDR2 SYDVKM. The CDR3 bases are TGTGCCAGCAGTGACAGGTTAAATGAGCAGTTCTTC. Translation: CASSDRLNEQFF.